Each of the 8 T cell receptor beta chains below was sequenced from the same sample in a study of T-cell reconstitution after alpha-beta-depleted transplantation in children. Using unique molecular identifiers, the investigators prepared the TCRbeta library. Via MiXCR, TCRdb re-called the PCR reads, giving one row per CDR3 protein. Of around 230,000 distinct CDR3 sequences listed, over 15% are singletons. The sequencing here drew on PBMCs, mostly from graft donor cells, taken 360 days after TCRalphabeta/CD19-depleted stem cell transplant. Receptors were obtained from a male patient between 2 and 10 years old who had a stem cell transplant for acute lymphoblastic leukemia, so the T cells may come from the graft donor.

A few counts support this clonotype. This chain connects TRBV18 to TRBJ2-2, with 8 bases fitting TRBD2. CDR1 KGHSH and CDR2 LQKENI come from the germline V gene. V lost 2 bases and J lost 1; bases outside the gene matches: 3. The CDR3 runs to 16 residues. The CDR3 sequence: CASSPTGTRNTGELFF. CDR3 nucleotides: TGTGCCAGCTCACCAACCGGGACTAGGAACACCGGGGAGCTGTTTTTT.

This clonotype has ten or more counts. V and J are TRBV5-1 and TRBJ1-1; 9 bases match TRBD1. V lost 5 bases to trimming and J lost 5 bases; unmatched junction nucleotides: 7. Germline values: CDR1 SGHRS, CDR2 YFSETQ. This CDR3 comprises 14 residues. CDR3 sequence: CASSRTGGKTEAFF. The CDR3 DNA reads TGCGCCAGCAGTCGCACAGGGGGCAAGACTGAAGCTTTCTTT.

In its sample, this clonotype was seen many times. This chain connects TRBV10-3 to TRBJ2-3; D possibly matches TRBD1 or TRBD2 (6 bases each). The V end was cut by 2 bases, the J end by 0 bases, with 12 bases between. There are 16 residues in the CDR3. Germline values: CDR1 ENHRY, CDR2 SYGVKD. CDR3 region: CAISEIGGASTDTQYF. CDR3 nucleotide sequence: TGTGCCATCAGTGAGATCGGGGGCGCTAGCACAGATACGCAGTATTTT.

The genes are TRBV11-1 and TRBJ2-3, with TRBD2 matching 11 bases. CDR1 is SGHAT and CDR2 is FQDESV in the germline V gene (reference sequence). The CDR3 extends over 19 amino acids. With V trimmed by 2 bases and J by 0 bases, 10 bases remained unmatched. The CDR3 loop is CASSLPRLAGHLSTDTQYF. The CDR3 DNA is TGTGCCAGCAGCTTACCGAGACTAGCGGGGCACCTCAGCACAGATACGCAGTATTTT.

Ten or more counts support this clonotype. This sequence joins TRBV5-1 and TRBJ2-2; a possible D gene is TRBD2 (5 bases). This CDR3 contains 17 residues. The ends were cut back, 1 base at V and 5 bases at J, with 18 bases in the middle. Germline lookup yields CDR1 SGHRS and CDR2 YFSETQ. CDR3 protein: CASSLRGVSSGTGELFF. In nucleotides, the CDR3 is TGCGCCAGCAGCTTGCGTGGCGTGTCCTCGGGGACCGGGGAGCTGTTTTTT.

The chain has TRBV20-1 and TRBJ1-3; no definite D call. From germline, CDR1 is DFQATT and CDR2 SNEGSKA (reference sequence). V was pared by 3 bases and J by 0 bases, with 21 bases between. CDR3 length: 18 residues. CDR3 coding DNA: TGCAGTGCTAGGCCTTGGGCCGACAATCCCCACTCTGGAAACACCATATATTTT. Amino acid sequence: CSARPWADNPHSGNTIYF.

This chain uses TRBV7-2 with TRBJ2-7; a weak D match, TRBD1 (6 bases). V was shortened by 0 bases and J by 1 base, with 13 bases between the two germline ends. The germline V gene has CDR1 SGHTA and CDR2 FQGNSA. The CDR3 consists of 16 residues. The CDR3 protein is CASSLATLGQSYEQYF. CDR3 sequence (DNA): TGTGCCAGCAGCTTAGCAACTCTTGGACAGTCCTACGAGCAGTACTTC.

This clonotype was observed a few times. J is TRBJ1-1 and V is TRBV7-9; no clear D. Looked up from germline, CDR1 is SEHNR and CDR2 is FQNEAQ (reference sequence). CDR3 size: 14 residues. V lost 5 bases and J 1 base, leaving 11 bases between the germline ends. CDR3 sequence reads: CASSQVARNTEAFF. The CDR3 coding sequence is TGTGCCAGCAGCCAAGTGGCGCGGAACACTGAAGCTTTCTTT.